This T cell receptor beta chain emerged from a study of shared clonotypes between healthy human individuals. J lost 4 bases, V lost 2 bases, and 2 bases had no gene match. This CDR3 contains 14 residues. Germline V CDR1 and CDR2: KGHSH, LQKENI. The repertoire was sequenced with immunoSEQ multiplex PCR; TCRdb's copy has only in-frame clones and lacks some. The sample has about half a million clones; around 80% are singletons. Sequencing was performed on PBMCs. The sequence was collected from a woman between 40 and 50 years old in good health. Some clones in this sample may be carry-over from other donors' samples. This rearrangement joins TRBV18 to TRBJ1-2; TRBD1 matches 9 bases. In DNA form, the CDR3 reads TGTGCCAGCTCACCAGAGACAGGGGGCTATGGCTACACCTTC. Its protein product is CASSPETGGYGYTF.